Listed below are T cell receptor beta chains from one sample, sequenced in a study of CD8 T cells in Susac syndrome. TCRdb independently ran MiXCR on the immunoSEQ multiplex PCR reads; one entry per CDR3 protein. The sample lists approximately 140,000 distinct CDR3 sequences; approximately 96% were seen once. Sequencing was carried out using CD4+ T cells from PBMCs. The receptors originated from a human donor with multiple sclerosis. Each CDR3 is given with its conserved first and last residue. Fields, in order: V gene, clone size, D gene, J gene, CDR3 DNA, CDR3 protein. The D gene is left open where the match is weak. Size values are once, few and many counts, or a class for expanded clones, and some rows have none.

>TRBV20-1|NA|TRBD2|TRBJ2-1
TGCAGTGCTAGAGATCTTCGTGGGACTAGCGGCATTGAGCAGTTCTTC
CSARDLRGTSGIEQFF
>TRBV29-1|NA|NA|TRBJ2-1
TGCAGCGTTGAAATGTTGTGGGGGAATGAGCAGTTCTTC
CSVEMLWGNEQFF
>TRBV20-1|NA|TRBD2|TRBJ2-1
TGCAGTGCTAGCACAGCGGGGGGGCACAATGAGCAGTTCTTC
CSASTAGGHNEQFF
>TRBV7-2|few|NA|TRBJ1-3
TGTGCCAGCAGCTTAGCCGGGGCGGGCTCTGGAAACACCATATATTTT
CASSLAGAGSGNTIYF
>TRBV29-1|NA|TRBD1|TRBJ2-7
TGCAGCTACAGGGGGGATTACTACGAGCAGTACTTC
CSYRGDYYEQYF
>TRBV11-2|NA|NA|TRBJ1-1
TGTGCCAGCAGCTTCGCCTCGGCAGGGCGTCTCGGGAACACTGAAGCTTTCTTT
CASSFASAGRLGNTEAFF
>TRBV30|NA|NA|TRBJ2-3
TGTGCCTGTTCCCCGACCGGGGCCGGGGATACGCAGTATTTT
CACSPTGAGDTQYF
>TRBV6-6|NA|TRBD1|TRBJ1-6
TGTGCCAGCAGTTCCGCCGACAGGGGAAATTCACCCCTCCACTTT
CASSSADRGNSPLHF
>TRBV20-1|NA|NA|TRBJ2-1
TGCAGTGCTAGAGCGGGAGCCTCTCCAAATGAGCAGTTCTTC
CSARAGASPNEQFF
>TRBV5-1|NA|NA|TRBJ2-5
TGCGCCAGCAGCCGACCTGGGGATCCGAGGGGAGAGACCCAGTACTTC
CASSRPGDPRGETQYF
>TRBV4-2|NA|TRBD2|TRBJ2-1
TGTGCCAGCAGCCAAGGCCCCCTACTATTAGCGGGGTTAAGGAATGAGCAGTTCTTC
CASSQGPLLLAGLRNEQFF
>TRBV5-1|NA|NA|TRBJ2-7
TGCGCCAGCAGCAGGGGTTACTACGAGCAGTACTTC
CASSRGYYEQYF
>TRBV27|NA|NA|TRBJ1-2
TGTGCCGGCAGTTCTCCGACAGGCCCGATCTATGGCTACACCTTC
CAGSSPTGPIYGYTF
>TRBV7-3|NA|TRBD1|TRBJ1-2
TGTGCCAGCAGCCCCACTCCGTGGGGACAGAGTCTCACCTTC
CASSPTPWGQSLTF
>TRBV27|NA|NA|TRBJ1-2
TGTGCCAGCAGTCCCGCCGGGCAGATTATCAATGGCTACACCTTC
CASSPAGQIINGYTF
>TRBV13|NA|NA|TRBJ1-2
TGTGCCAGCAGCTTAGAATCAGGGCTCTTTGATGGCTACACCTTC
CASSLESGLFDGYTF
>TRBV29-1|NA|NA|TRBJ1-1
TGCAGCGTTGTGGCAGAATCCATGAACACTGAAGCTTTCTTT
CSVVAESMNTEAFF
>TRBV24-1|NA|NA|TRBJ2-7
TGTGCCACCAGTGACTCAACATCGACCGAGCAGTACTTC
CATSDSTSTEQYF
>TRBV19|NA|NA|TRBJ2-3
TGTGCCAGTAGTATCATGGCAGGGCCCACAGATACGCAGTATTTT
CASSIMAGPTDTQYF
>TRBV29-1|NA|TRBD1|TRBJ2-3
TGCAGCGTTGAAGATCGGACTTTTACCGGGACAGAAGGCACAGATACGCAGTATTTT
CSVEDRTFTGTEGTDTQYF
>TRBV9|NA|TRBD2|TRBJ2-1
TGTGCCAGCAGCGGCAGCGGGGTCGATCTTGAGCAGTTCTTC
CASSGSGVDLEQFF
>TRBV4-3|NA|NA|TRBJ1-2
TGCGCCAGCAGCCAAGGAACGGGTGGGGATAACTATGGCTACACCTTC
CASSQGTGGDNYGYTF
>TRBV20-1|NA|TRBD1|TRBJ2-1
TGCAGTGCTAGTAACGGACAGGGGTTTCGGAATGAGCAGTTCTTC
CSASNGQGFRNEQFF
>TRBV7-3|NA|NA|TRBJ2-5
TGTGCCAGCAGCTTCACCAGTGGAGAGACCCAGTACTTC
CASSFTSGETQYF
>TRBV11-2|NA|NA|TRBJ1-5
TGTGCCAGCAAGGACGCCGGGAATCAGCCCCAGCATTTT
CASKDAGNQPQHF
>TRBV3-1|NA|NA|TRBJ1-1
TGTGCCAGCAGCCAGGACTGGAAGGAAGCTTTCTTT
CASSQDWKEAFF
>TRBV5-5|NA|NA|TRBJ1-1
TGTGCCAGCAGCTTGGTGACAGGCACTGAAGCTTTCTTT
CASSLVTGTEAFF
>TRBV4-1|NA|TRBD1|TRBJ1-1
TGCGCCAGCAGCCATCCGGGACAGGGAGCAATCTGGGCTTTCTTT
CASSHPGQGAIWAFF
>TRBV2|NA|NA|TRBJ1-2
TGTGCCAGCTCCATGGGCGGTTCAAACTATGGCTACACCTTC
CASSMGGSNYGYTF
>TRBV29-1|NA|NA|TRBJ1-4
TGCAGCGTTGAAGGGGGGAAAGTAGACGAAAAACTGTTTTTT
CSVEGGKVDEKLFF
>TRBV12-3/TRBV12-4|NA|NA|TRBJ2-3
TGTGCCAGCAGTTTAGACTCTATTACGCAGTATTTT
CASSLDSITQYF
>TRBV12-3/TRBV12-4|NA|NA|TRBJ1-5
TGTGCCAGCAGTTTAGCGGGCAGGGGATCATGGCAGCCCCAGCATTTT
CASSLAGRGSWQPQHF
>TRBV15|NA|NA|TRBJ1-5
TGTGCCACCAGCAGAGAAATCACAGGGTCCAATCAGCCCCAGCATTTT
CATSREITGSNQPQHF
>TRBV4-2|NA|NA|TRBJ2-1
TGTGCCAGCAGCCAAAGCGGTTACCTCGGGAATGAGCAGTTCTTC
CASSQSGYLGNEQFF
>TRBV30|NA|TRBD1|TRBJ1-5
TGTGCCTGGACGGGACAGATCAATCAGCCCCAGCATTTT
CAWTGQINQPQHF
>TRBV24-1|NA|NA|TRBJ2-3
TGTGCCACCAGTGATATAAGGGGTTACGGCACAGATACGCAGTATTTT
CATSDIRGYGTDTQYF
>TRBV7-2|NA|TRBD1|TRBJ2-4
TGTGCCAGCAGCTTAGGGTCAGGGGGTGGAAACATTCAGTACTTC
CASSLGSGGGNIQYF
>TRBV12-3/TRBV12-4|NA|NA|TRBJ1-5
TGTGCCAGCAGTTTCTCTATGGGGTTCGGGCAGCCCCAGCATTTT
CASSFSMGFGQPQHF
>TRBV6-4|NA|TRBD2|TRBJ2-1
TGTGCCAGCAGTGACCTCAGCGGGAGGGCCTACAATGAGCAGTTCTTC
CASSDLSGRAYNEQFF
>TRBV7-2|NA|NA|TRBJ1-6
TGTGCCAGCAGCTCTCAGGGACCAAAGTTGGTTTCACCCCTCCACTTT
CASSSQGPKLVSPLHF
>TRBV2|NA|TRBD1|TRBJ1-1
TGTGCCAGTATGGACAGGGGGCATATGAACACTGAAGCTTTCTTT
CASMDRGHMNTEAFF
>TRBV12-3/TRBV12-4|NA|TRBD1|TRBJ1-6
TGTGCCAGCAGTTTTGACCCCCCAGGGGGGCGGTCACCCCTCCACTTT
CASSFDPPGGRSPLHF
>TRBV20-1|NA|TRBD1|TRBJ1-1
TGCAGTGCTCGAAGGACAGGGGCGACTGAAGCTTTCTTT
CSARRTGATEAFF
>TRBV5-1|once|NA|TRBJ2-6
TGCGCCAGCAGCTTGTGGTCGATGTTTCAATCTGGGGCCAACGTCCTGACTTTC
CASSLWSMFQSGANVLTF
>TRBV2|NA|NA|TRBJ2-7
TGTGCCAGCAGTGAGGTGTCAGGTCTGGGCGAGCAGTACTTC
CASSEVSGLGEQYF
>TRBV20-1|NA|TRBD2|TRBJ2-3
TGCAGTGCTGCCCCCCCCACTAGCGGCTTCACAGATACGCAGTATTTT
CSAAPPTSGFTDTQYF
>TRBV20-1|NA|TRBD1|TRBJ2-5
TGCAGTGCTAGAAGACAGGGGAATTTAGAGACCCAGTACTTC
CSARRQGNLETQYF
>TRBV19|NA|TRBD2|TRBJ2-1
TGTGCCAGTAGTAGGCCTAGCGGGAGGAATGAGCAGTTCTTC
CASSRPSGRNEQFF
>TRBV21-1|once|NA|TRBJ2-5
TGTGCCAGCAGCCCCCCTCCGGGACCGAAACCCCACGAGACCCAGTACTTC
CASSPPPGPKPHETQYF